This T cell receptor (beta chain) came from a study of cytomegalovirus exposure and HLA in healthy donors. Study outcomes and limitations: A later analysis linked some 17,000 TCR beta sequences to HLA alleles at 0.05 false discovery rate. Through in vitro validation, a few CMV-associated chains were shown to be specific for CMV antigens. CMV serostatus was the only recorded immune exposure for donors. The authors later found most CMV-associated TCR beta chains appeared HLA-restricted.

The count of this clone is one. Its antigen is not known. PCR employed 60 Vbeta and 13 Jbeta primers. Here immunoSEQ multiplex PCR was the method, and the copy in TCRdb shows in-frame clones only, minus some. The table records roughly 160,000 clones, roughly 78% of them present only once. Looked up from germline, CDR1 is ENHRY and CDR2 is SYGVKD. Losses at the gene ends were 0 bases for V and 2 bases for J; bases not matched to a gene: 5. This CDR3 is built from 16 residues. This receptor was identified in a man aged 35-49 years in good health and CMV-seronegative. The rearrangement links TRBV10-3 to TRBJ2-3, with 7 positions matching TRBD2. The sample was PBMCs. CDR3 DNA: TGTGCCATCAGTGAGTCAACTAGCGAAGTCACAGATACGCAGTATTTT. It is translated as CAISESTSEVTDTQYF.